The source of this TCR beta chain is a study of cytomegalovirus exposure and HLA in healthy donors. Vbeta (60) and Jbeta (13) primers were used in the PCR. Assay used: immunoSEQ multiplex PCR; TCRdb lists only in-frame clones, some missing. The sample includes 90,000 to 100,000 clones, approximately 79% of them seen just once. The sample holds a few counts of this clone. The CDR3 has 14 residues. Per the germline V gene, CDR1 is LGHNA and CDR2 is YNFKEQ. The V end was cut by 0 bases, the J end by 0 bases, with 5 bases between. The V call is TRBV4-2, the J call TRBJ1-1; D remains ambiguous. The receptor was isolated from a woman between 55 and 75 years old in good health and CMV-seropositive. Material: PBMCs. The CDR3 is CASSQDPMNTEAFF. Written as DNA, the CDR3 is TGTGCCAGCAGCCAAGATCCTATGAACACTGAAGCTTTCTTT.